The 30 T cell receptor beta chains below were found in one sample sequenced in a study of CD8+ T cells in alopecia areata. Treatment meaning: oral pan-JAK inhibitor, 5-10 mg twice daily. RNA extraction was followed by reverse transcription into cDNA, which acted as the sequencing template. Using immunoSEQ multiplex PCR, the repertoire was profiled, and TCRdb retains in-frame clones only, with some absent. This table has approximately 65,000 clones, about 45% appearing once. The input for sequencing was CD8+ T cells sorted from blood, taken at approximately week 37, from a patient treated with tofacitinib. The receptors shown here come from a human donor with alopecia areata.

The V gene is TRBV11-2, the J gene TRBJ2-5, with a possible D match to TRBD2 (5 bases). The V gene's germline CDR1 is SGHAT and CDR2 FQNNGV. Trimming cost V 8 bases and J 0 bases, with 16 bases left between them. This CDR3 is 15 amino acids long. The CDR3 DNA follows: TGTGCCAGCCGTGAGGCTAGCAGGTACCAAGAGACCCAGTACTTC. Translation gives CASREASRYQETQYF.

The chain has TRBV6-5 and TRBJ2-1; D is uncertain. The V gene lost 0 bases and the J gene lost 8 bases, with 5 bases spanning the gap. The CDR3 spans 12 residues. Germline assignment: CDR1 MNHEY and CDR2 SVGAGI. The CDR3 spells CASSYSIHEQFF. CDR3 nucleotide sequence: TGTGCCAGCAGTTACTCGATCCATGAGCAGTTCTTC.

This clone was seen more than once but under ten times. This CDR3 reads CSVGGGASNEQFF. In nucleotides, the CDR3 is TGCAGCGTTGGTGGGGGAGCATCAAATGAGCAGTTCTTC. The chain is built from TRBV29-1 and TRBJ2-1; D possibly uses TRBD1 or TRBD2 (5 bases each). The CDR3 length is 13 residues. Germline CDR1 and CDR2: SQVTM and ANQGSEA. V lost 4 bases to trimming and J lost 7 bases, with 14 bases between them.

This clone was counted between two and nine times. V is TRBV5-1 and J is TRBJ2-6, with 7 bases lining up with TRBD1. CDR3 size: 16 residues. Germline V gene lookup returns CDR1 SGHRS and CDR2 YFSETQ. Germline trimming cut 7 bases from V and 2 bases from J; bases unmatched to any gene: 9. The DNA of the CDR3 is TGCGCCAGCCTGGGGGACAGCGAGGCTGGGGCCAACGTCCTGACTTTC. Its translation: CASLGDSEAGANVLTF.

This clone was counted only a few times. The chain combines TRBV27 with TRBJ2-3; D remains ambiguous. V gave up 5 bases and J gave up 0 bases, with 9 bases separating them. The CDR3 has 14 residues. Germline CDR1 and CDR2: MNHEY and SMNVEV (reference sequence). Here the CDR3 reads CASSLPTSTDTQYF. The DNA of the CDR3 is TGTGCCAGCAGTCTACCCACTAGCACAGATACGCAGTATTTT.

J is TRBJ2-5 and V is TRBV29-1, with 12 bases fitting TRBD1. Losses at the gene ends were 4 bases for V and 4 bases for J; bases not matched to a gene: 13. The germline CDR1 and CDR2 sequences are SQVTM and ANQGSEA. The CDR3 has 17 residues. The DNA of the CDR3 is TGCAGCGTTGTCGGGTTACCGGGACAGGGGGCTTTAGAGACCCAGTACTTC. Translation gives CSVVGLPGQGALETQYF.

In DNA form, the CDR3 reads TGCAGCGTTGAGGGGGACACATACACTGAAGCTTTCTTT. Protein sequence: CSVEGDTYTEAFF. V gene TRBV29-1 combines with J gene TRBJ1-1; TRBD1 is a possible D gene (6 bases). Germline-derived CDR1 and CDR2 are SQVTM and ANQGSEA. This CDR3 has 13 amino acids. V dropped 3 bases and J dropped 3 bases, with 11 bases sitting between them.

This clone was seen just once. CDR3 sequence (DNA): TGTGCCATCAGCGGTCACCCCAACGAGCAGTACTTC. Protein: CAISGHPNEQYF. This chain connects TRBV10-3 to TRBJ2-7; D gene uncertain. Germline-derived CDR1 and CDR2 are ENHRY and SYGVKD. Trimming left V 6 bases short and J 5 bases short, with 11 bases between. The CDR3 consists of 12 residues.

This clone was recorded a few times. The chain recombines TRBV4-1 with TRBJ2-2; D is unresolved. Trimming removed 0 bases at V and 6 bases at J, with 8 bases between. The CDR3 has 14 amino acids. The germline CDR1 and CDR2 sequences are MGHRA and YSYEKL. The CDR3 here is CASSQDPMSGELFF. The DNA of the CDR3 is TGCGCCAGCAGCCAAGATCCGATGTCCGGGGAGCTGTTTTTT.

This clone was seen a few times. This chain uses TRBV5-5 with TRBJ1-2; 9 nucleotides match TRBD1. This CDR3 has 13 amino acids. V lost 2 bases, J lost 12 bases, and 8 bases stayed unmatched. Per germline, CDR1 SGHKS and CDR2 YYEKEE (reference sequence). CDR3 amino acids: CASSFLGQGIDTF. CDR3 DNA: TGTGCCAGCAGCTTCCTGGGACAGGGAATCGACACCTTC.

The chain links TRBV6-5 to TRBJ2-7; no firm D call. Germline V gives CDR1 MNHEY, CDR2 SVGAGI. The CDR3 is 14 amino acids. V lost 2 bases, J lost 3 bases, and 11 bases lay in between. The CDR3 loop is CASSYKGSRYEQYF. CDR3 DNA: TGTGCCAGCAGTTACAAGGGCAGCCGCTACGAGCAGTACTTC.

This clone was counted only a few times. The J gene is TRBJ2-7, the V gene TRBV15; tentatively, D is TRBD1 or TRBD2 (5 bases each). This CDR3 is 13 amino acids long. Trimming pared 8 bases from V and 1 base from J, leaving 12 bases between. The germline CDR1 and CDR2 sequences are LNHNV and YYDKDF (reference sequence). For the CDR3, the DNA is TGTGCCACCGGGGGTAGTCTATCCTACGAGCAGTACTTC. This gives the protein CATGGSLSYEQYF.

The rearrangement links TRBV27 to TRBJ2-7; TRBD1 matches at 7 bases. This CDR3 has 14 amino acids. Germline CDR1 is MNHEY and CDR2 is SMNVEV (reference sequence). V lost 0 bases to trimming and J lost 2 bases; unmatched junction nucleotides: 1. This CDR3 reads CASSLSGQAYEQYF. CDR3 bases: TGTGCCAGCAGTTTATCAGGACAGGCCTACGAGCAGTACTTC.

The V call is TRBV29-1, the J call TRBJ2-1; no clear D. Germline CDR1 reads SQVTM; CDR2 reads ANQGSEA. Between the trimmed V and J ends, which lost 3 bases and 4 bases, there was a span of 4 bases. CDR3 length: 11 residues. This CDR3 reads CSVEQYNEQFF. CDR3 coding DNA: TGCAGCGTTGAGCAGTACAATGAGCAGTTCTTC.

Comments on this clone: This may arise from a read error, as a much more abundant clone is one base away. The sample contains more than one DNA sequence encoding this CDR3. The V call is TRBV4-1, the J call TRBJ2-3; D tentatively reads TRBD1 or TRBD2 (5 bases each). The CDR3 runs to 15 residues. V dropped 3 bases and J dropped 2 bases, with 12 bases sitting between them. The germline gives CDR1 MGHRA, CDR2 YSYEKL. The CDR3 spells CASSQGRMDTDTQYF. CDR3 nucleotides: TGCGCCAGCAGCCAGGGACGGATGGACACAGATACGCAGTATTTT.

The chain joins TRBV20-1 to TRBJ2-4; D unclear. This CDR3 contains 11 residues. V dropped 1 base and J dropped 5 bases, with 3 bases sitting between them. In germline, CDR1 is DFQATT, CDR2 SNEGSKA (reference sequence). The CDR3 region is CSARGENIQYF. As DNA, the CDR3 is TGCAGTGCTAGAGGCGAAAACATTCAGTACTTC.

The chain uses TRBV7-9 and TRBJ2-7; D not resolved. V lost 2 bases and J lost 0, with 5 bases in between. The germline V gene encodes CDR1 SEHNR and CDR2 FQNEAQ (reference sequence). The CDR3 sequence is 13 residues long. The CDR3 DNA is TGTGCCAGCAGCTTACCTCTCTCCTACGAGCAGTACTTC. It codes for CASSLPLSYEQYF.

The V call is TRBV27, the J call TRBJ2-2; 7 nucleotides agree with TRBD2. The CDR3 extends over 13 amino acids. The V segment lost 8 bases and the J segment 7 bases; nucleotides outside the gene matches: 7. The V gene's germline CDR1 is MNHEY and CDR2 SMNVEV (reference sequence). The CDR3 DNA follows: TGTGCCAGCTCCGGGGACTATGTCGGGGAGCTGTTTTTT. The encoded protein is CASSGDYVGELFF.

The chain links TRBV27 to TRBJ1-5, with 8 nucleotides matching TRBD1. The germline gives CDR1 MNHEY, CDR2 SMNVEV (reference sequence). This CDR3 is built from 14 residues. J was trimmed by 7 bases and V by 9 bases; bases with no gene match: 11. The CDR3 reads CASSLGQGEQPQHF. The CDR3 DNA follows: TGTGCCAGTAGTCTAGGACAGGGAGAACAGCCCCAGCATTTT.

The chain couples TRBV30 to TRBJ1-2, with 7 bases that match TRBD1. With V trimmed by 3 bases and J by 2 bases, 9 bases remained unmatched. Germline CDR1 is GTSNPN and CDR2 is SVGIG (reference sequence). The CDR3 loop spans 15 amino acids. CDR3 sequence reads: CAWSERQGENYGYTF. Here the CDR3 DNA reads TGTGCCTGGAGCGAGAGGCAGGGGGAAAACTATGGCTACACCTTC.

This chain uses TRBV11-2 with TRBJ2-5; D unclear. Trimming removed 6 bases at V and 0 bases at J, with 11 bases between. CDR3 length equals 14 residues. Germline V lookup: CDR1 SGHAT, CDR2 FQNNGV. This CDR3 reads CASRAGVYQETQYF. In DNA form, the CDR3 reads TGTGCCAGCAGGGCCGGTGTGTACCAAGAGACCCAGTACTTC.

This clone was seen a handful of times. This chain joins TRBV25-1 and TRBJ2-2; tentatively, D is TRBD2 (6 bases). The germline V gene encodes CDR1 MGHDK and CDR2 SYGVNS. CDR3 length equals 14 residues. The V and J ends lost 3 bases and 3 bases respectively, with 8 bases between them. The CDR3 coding sequence is TGTGCCAGCAGTGACCGGGAGCACACCGGGGAGCTGTTTTTT. This encodes CASSDREHTGELFF.

V usage is TRBV4-1 and J usage is TRBJ2-7; D not certain. Germline CDR1 is MGHRA and CDR2 is YSYEKL. The CDR3 spans 15 residues. V was pared by 2 bases and J by 0 bases, with 11 bases between. In DNA, the CDR3 is TGCGCCAGCAGCCAAATGCTTACCAACTCCTACGAGCAGTACTTC. As protein: CASSQMLTNSYEQYF.

The V and J genes are TRBV29-1 and TRBJ2-4; 8 nucleotides match TRBD2. This CDR3 region has 15 residues. Germline V CDR1 and CDR2: SQVTM, ANQGSEA. V lost 7 bases and J lost 1; bases outside the gene matches: 9. CDR3 amino acids: CSARKAGEAKNIQYF. In nucleotides, the CDR3 is TGCAGCGCCCGAAAAGCGGGAGAGGCCAAAAACATTCAGTACTTC.

This clone has just a few counts. The rearrangement uses TRBV12-5 and TRBJ2-2; D is unclear. The germline V gene encodes CDR1 LGHNT and CDR2 FRNRAP. Deletions cut 6 bases from V and 1 base from J, with 18 bases between. The CDR3 totals 17 residues. The chain's CDR3 is CASGTSFAERNTGELFF. The CDR3 DNA sequence: TGTGCTAGTGGGACCTCCTTTGCGGAGCGGAACACCGGGGAGCTGTTTTTT.

This clone appeared a few times. The genes are TRBV29-1 and TRBJ2-1; D is possibly TRBD2 (6 bases). The germline V and J ends were trimmed by 6 bases and 0 bases, with 9 bases remaining between them. The CDR3 length is 13 residues. The V gene's germline CDR1 is SQVTM and CDR2 ANQGSEA. In nucleotides, the CDR3 is TGCAGCGTCGGGGGAAGCTCCTACAATGAGCAGTTCTTC. Amino acids: CSVGGSSYNEQFF.

In this sample, this clone turned up a few times. The chain couples TRBV7-9 to TRBJ2-5, with TRBD1 as a possible D gene (6 bases). In germline, CDR1 is SEHNR, CDR2 FQNEAQ (reference sequence). The length of the CDR3 is 13 residues. V gave up 4 bases and J gave up 4 bases, with 10 bases separating them. The CDR3 sequence: CASSWGLGETQYF. For the CDR3, the DNA is TGTGCCAGCAGCTGGGGGCTGGGAGAGACCCAGTACTTC.

The chain recombines TRBV19 with TRBJ2-6, with TRBD1 identical over 7 bases. The CDR3 length is 17 residues. V lost 7 bases, J lost 0 bases, and 9 bases stayed unmatched. Germline V CDR1 and CDR2: LNHDA, SQIVND (reference sequence). The CDR3 loop reads CASTPGQKISGANVLTF. The CDR3 DNA is TGTGCCAGTACCCCGGGACAGAAGATCTCTGGGGCCAACGTCCTGACTTTC.

The CDR3 region is CAFRLLPNTEAFF. CDR3 DNA sequence: TGTGCCTTCAGACTACTACCGAACACTGAAGCTTTCTTT. The chain couples TRBV30 to TRBJ1-1, with no clear D. The CDR3 contains 13 residues. V was shortened by 7 bases and J by 1 base, with 13 bases between the two germline ends. Per the germline V gene, CDR1 is GTSNPN and CDR2 is SVGIG (reference sequence).

The chain employs TRBV4-3 and TRBJ2-7; 13 bases fit TRBD2. The germline CDR1 and CDR2 sequences are LGHNA and YSLEER. V lost 0 bases, J lost 7 bases, and 6 bases stayed unmatched. This CDR3 is built from 16 residues. The CDR3 loop reads CASSQETGLAGVEQYF. CDR3 DNA: TGCGCCAGCAGCCAAGAGACCGGACTAGCGGGAGTTGAGCAGTACTTC.